Given below is one T cell receptor (beta chain) in context. This entry comes from a study of blood T cell repertoires in COVID-19. Assay: immunoSEQ multiplex PCR; the TCRdb copy retains only in-frame clones and omits some. The repertoire holds about 180,000 clones, with just under 80% as singletons. The CDR3 length is 14 residues. V shed 5 bases and J shed 1 base, with 11 bases lying between them. In germline, CDR1 is SGHTA, CDR2 FQGNSA. V gene TRBV7-2 combines with J gene TRBJ1-2; the D gene is possibly TRBD1 (6 bases). This clonotype was sampled from a man between 65 and 80 years old with active or convalescent COVID-19. The sample taken for sequencing was peripheral blood. CDR3 sequence: CASSPADSNYGYTF. The CDR3 nucleotides are TGTGCCAGCAGCCCGGCGGACAGTAACTATGGCTACACCTTC.